This T cell receptor (beta chain) was obtained from a study of human T cells and chemical hapten exposure. Study summary: Patch tests delivered 0.01% DPC to the upper back and were evaluated at 6 days. How much TCR each sample yielded varied, mostly because pooled library volumes differed slightly.

Described time point: pre-sensitization, week 0. Treatment reported: therapeutic diphenylcyclopropenone sensitization with weekly scalp DPC. Turning to this clonotype: The antigen is not known.

Single cDNA molecules in the library carried unique molecular identifiers attached during preparation. From the RACE reads, TCRdb called clonotypes with MiXCR, one entry per CDR3 protein. The sample lists about 120,000 distinct CDR3 sequences; approximately 13% were seen once. V shed 1 base and J shed 1 base, with 7 bases lying between them. CDR1 is MNHNY and CDR2 is SVGAGI in the germline V gene (reference sequence). The CDR3 is 14 residues long. Study observations and caveats: The number of TCRs over 1 in 1000 frequency stayed unchanged after DPC.

Sequenced here: whole blood, sampled in connection with sensitization to the hapten diphenylcyclopropenone (DPC). The genes are TRBV6-6 and TRBJ2-5; D unclear. The clonotype originates from a woman between 18 and 29 years old with alopecia areata. Some clones in this sample may be carry-over from other donors' samples. CDR3 region: CASSYLRTQETQYF. CDR3 nucleotide sequence: TGTGCCAGCAGTTACTTGCGAACCCAAGAGACCCAGTACTTC.